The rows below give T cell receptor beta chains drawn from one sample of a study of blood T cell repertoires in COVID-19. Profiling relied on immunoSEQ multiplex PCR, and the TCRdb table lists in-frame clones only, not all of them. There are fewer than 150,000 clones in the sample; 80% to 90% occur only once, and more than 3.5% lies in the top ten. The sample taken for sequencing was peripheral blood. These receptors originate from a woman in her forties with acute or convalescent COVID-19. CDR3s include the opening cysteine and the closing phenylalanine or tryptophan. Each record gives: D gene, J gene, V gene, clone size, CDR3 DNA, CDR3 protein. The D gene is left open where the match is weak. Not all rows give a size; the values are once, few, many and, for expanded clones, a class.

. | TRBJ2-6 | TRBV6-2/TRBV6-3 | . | TGTGCCAGCAGCCTGAGCTCTGGGGCCAACGTCCTGACTTTC | CASSLSSGANVLTF
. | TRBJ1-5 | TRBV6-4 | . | TGTGCCAGCAGTAGAGAATATAGCAATCAGCCCCAGCATTTT | CASSREYSNQPQHF
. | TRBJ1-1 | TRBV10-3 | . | TGTGCCACCTCCCCCGGCGGGAACACTGAAGCTTTCTTT | CATSPGGNTEAFF
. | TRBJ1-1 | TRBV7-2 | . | TGTGCCAGCAGCTTAGCCTGGCGGGGCACTGAAGCTTTCTTT | CASSLAWRGTEAFF
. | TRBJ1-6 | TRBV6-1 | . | TGTGCCAGCAGTGAAGTCTGGGGAGGTAATTCACCCCTCCACTTT | CASSEVWGGNSPLHF
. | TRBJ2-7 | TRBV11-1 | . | TGTGCCAGCAGCCCCGACAGACACTACGAGCAGTACTTC | CASSPDRHYEQYF
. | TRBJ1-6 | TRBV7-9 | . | TGTGCCAGCAGCCCAGGTGACAGCTATAATTCACCCCTCCACTTT | CASSPGDSYNSPLHF
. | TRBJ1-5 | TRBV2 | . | TGTGCCAGCAGAGCCCGCGGGATGAGCAATCAGCCCCAGCATTTT | CASRARGMSNQPQHF
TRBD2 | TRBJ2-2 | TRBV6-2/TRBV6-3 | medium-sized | TGTGCCAGCAGCTCCGGGACTAGAGACACCGGGGAGCTGTTTTTT | CASSSGTRDTGELFF
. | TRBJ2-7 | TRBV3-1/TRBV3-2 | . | TGTGCCAGCAGGGCTGGAGGTCCCCTATACGAGCAGTACTTC | CASRAGGPLYEQYF
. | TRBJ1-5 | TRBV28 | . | TGTGCCAGCAGTTTAGCAGGGGGCAATCAGCCCCAGCATTTT | CASSLAGGNQPQHF
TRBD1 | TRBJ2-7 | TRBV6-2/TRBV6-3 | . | TGTGCCAGCAGTTACTCAGGGGACAGGGGGCGTCCTTACGAGGACTACGAGCAGTACTTC | CASSYSGDRGRPYEDYEQYF
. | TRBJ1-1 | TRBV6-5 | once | TGTGCCAGCAGGGACAGCATGAACACTGAAGCTTTCTTT | CASRDSMNTEAFF
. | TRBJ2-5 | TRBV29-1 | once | TGCAGCGTTGAAGTTACAGGCGAGTGGGGGACCCAGTACTTC | CSVEVTGEWGTQYF
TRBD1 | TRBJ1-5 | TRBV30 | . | TGTGCCTGGGGTACGGGACAGGGATTCAATCAGCCCCAGCATTTT | CAWGTGQGFNQPQHF
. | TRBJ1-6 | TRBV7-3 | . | TGTGCCAGCAGCATACAAGGGGGATCACCCCTCCACTTT | CASSIQGGSPLHF
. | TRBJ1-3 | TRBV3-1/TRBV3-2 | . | TGTGCCAGCAGCCAAGATTCAGGGTTCTCTGGAAACACCATATATTTT | CASSQDSGFSGNTIYF
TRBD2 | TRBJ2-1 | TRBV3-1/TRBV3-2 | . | TGTGCCAGCACCCTATCTCACCTAGCGGGGTTCAGCAATGAGCAGTTCTTC | CASTLSHLAGFSNEQFF
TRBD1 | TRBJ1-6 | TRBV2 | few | TGTGCCACCCAGACAGGGGGTTACTCACCCCTCCACTTT | CATQTGGYSPLHF
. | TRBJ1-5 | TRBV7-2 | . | TGTGCCAGCAGCTTAGTGGGGACATTTGGTGAGCCCCAGCATTTT | CASSLVGTFGEPQHF
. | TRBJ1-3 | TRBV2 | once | TGTGCCAGCAGTGAAAGGGGGGGTCCTCACTCGGGTGGAAACACCATATATTTT | CASSERGGPHSGGNTIYF
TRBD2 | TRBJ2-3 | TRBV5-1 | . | TGCGCCAGCAGCTTTCTAGCGGGGGGTAACACAGATACGCAGTATTTT | CASSFLAGGNTDTQYF
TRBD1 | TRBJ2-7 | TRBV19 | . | TGTGCCAGTAATAGGGGACAGGGCTACGAGCAGTGCTTC | CASNRGQGYEQCF
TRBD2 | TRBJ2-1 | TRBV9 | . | TGTGCCAGCAGCGCGGGACTAGCGGAATACAATGAGCAGTTCTTC | CASSAGLAEYNEQFF
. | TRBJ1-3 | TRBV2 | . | TGTGCCAGCAGTAGAGAAGCCTTCTCTGGAAACACCATATATTTT | CASSREAFSGNTIYF
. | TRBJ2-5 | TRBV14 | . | TGTGCCAGCAGCCAAGAGGGGCCTACCCAGTACTTC | CASSQEGPTQYF
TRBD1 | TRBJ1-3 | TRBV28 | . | TGTGCCAGCAGTTCTGGGACAGCCAATATTCGAAACACCATATATTTT | CASSSGTANIRNTIYF
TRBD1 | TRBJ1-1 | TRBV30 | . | TGTGCCTGGAGACCCCCGGCAGGGGGCTCGTACACTGAAGCTTTCTTT | CAWRPPAGGSYTEAFF
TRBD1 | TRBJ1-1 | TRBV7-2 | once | TGTGCCAGCAGCTCACAAAGGGGGCCCGAAGCTTTCTTT | CASSSQRGPEAFF
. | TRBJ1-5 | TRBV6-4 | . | TGTGCCAGCAGTCGGGAGCAGGGTCAGCCCCAGCATTTT | CASSREQGQPQHF
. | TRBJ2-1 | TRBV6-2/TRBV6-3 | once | TGTGCCAGCAGTTCCAGATCTCCTAGCTCCTACAATGAGCAGTTCTTC | CASSSRSPSSYNEQFF
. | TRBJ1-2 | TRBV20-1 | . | TGCAGTGCTAGACAGAACTATGGCTACACCTTC | CSARQNYGYTF
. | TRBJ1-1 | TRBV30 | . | TGTGCCTGGACCTTGAGCCGATCGGACACTGAAGCTTTCTTT | CAWTLSRSDTEAFF
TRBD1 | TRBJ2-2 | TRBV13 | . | TGTGCCAGCAGTAGGACAGGGACCATACTAACCCCGAACACCGGGGAGCTGTTTTTT | CASSRTGTILTPNTGELFF
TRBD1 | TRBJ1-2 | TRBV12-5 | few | TGTGCTAGTGTCCTCCTCACGGACAGGGTAAATTATGGCTACACCTTC | CASVLLTDRVNYGYTF
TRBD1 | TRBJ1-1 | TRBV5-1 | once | TGCGCCAGCAGAGGACAGGGGACCACTGAAGCTTTCTTT | CASRGQGTTEAFF
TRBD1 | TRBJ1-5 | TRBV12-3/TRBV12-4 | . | TGTGCCAGCAGAGGGACAGGCAATCAGCCCCAGCATTTT | CASRGTGNQPQHF
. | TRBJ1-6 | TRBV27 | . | TGTGCCAGCGGAACAGGGTACCCTAATTCACCCCTCCACTTT | CASGTGYPNSPLHF
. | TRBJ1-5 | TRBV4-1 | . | TGCGCCAGCAGCCAAGATGGTCGGGGGCAGCCCCAGCATTTT | CASSQDGRGQPQHF
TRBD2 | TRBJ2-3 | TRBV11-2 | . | TGTGCCAGCAGCTTAGGACTAGCGGGGACCACAGATACGCAGTATTTT | CASSLGLAGTTDTQYF
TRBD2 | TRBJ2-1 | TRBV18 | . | TGTGCCAGCTCACCACAGGCCGGGACTAGCGGGGGGAGTTACAATGAGCAGTTCTTC | CASSPQAGTSGGSYNEQFF
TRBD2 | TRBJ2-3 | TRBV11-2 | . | TGTGCCAGCAGACTACTTAGCGGGAGCCGATCTACAGATACGCAGTATTTT | CASRLLSGSRSTDTQYF
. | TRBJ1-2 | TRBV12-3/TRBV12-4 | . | TGTGCCAGCAGTTTACTTGATGGCTACACCTTC | CASSLLDGYTF
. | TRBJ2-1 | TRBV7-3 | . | TGTGCCAGCAGGGGAGGTAGTGAGCAGTTCTTC | CASRGGSEQFF
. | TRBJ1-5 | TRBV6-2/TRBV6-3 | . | TGTGCCAGCAGCCCTCGGCCCCAACAGGCGGGGGATCAGCCCCAGCATTTT | CASSPRPQQAGDQPQHF
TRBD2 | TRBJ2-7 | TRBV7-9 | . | TGTGCCAGCAGCTTAGAGGGACTAGCGGGAGGCCACGAGCAGTACTTT | CASSLEGLAGGHEQYF
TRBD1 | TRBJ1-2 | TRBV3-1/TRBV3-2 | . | TGTGCCAGCAGCCAAAAGACAGGGGCCCTCTATGGCTACACCTTC | CASSQKTGALYGYTF
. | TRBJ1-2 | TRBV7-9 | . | TGTGCCAGCAGTCCAACCGGGACTCACGATGGCTACACCTTC | CASSPTGTHDGYTF
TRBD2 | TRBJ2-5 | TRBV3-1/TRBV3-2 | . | TGTGCCAGCAGCCAAGTTCGACTAGCGGGAATCCAAGAGACCCAGTACTTC | CASSQVRLAGIQETQYF
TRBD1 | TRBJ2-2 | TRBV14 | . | TGTGCCAGCAGTCGGACAGGGGGCACCGGGGAGCTGTTTTTT | CASSRTGGTGELFF
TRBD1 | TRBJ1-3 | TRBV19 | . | TGTGCCAGTACCGTGGACAGGGCTGGAAACACCATATATTTT | CASTVDRAGNTIYF
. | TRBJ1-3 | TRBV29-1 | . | TGCAGCGTCGGGGGGGGATCTGGAAACACCATATATTTT | CSVGGGSGNTIYF
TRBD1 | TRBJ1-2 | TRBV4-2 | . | TGTGCCAGCAGCCACATCGGGACAGGGGAAGGCTACACCTTC | CASSHIGTGEGYTF
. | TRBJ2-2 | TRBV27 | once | TGTGCCAGCAGTACGGACAGCTTCGCGCTGTTTTTT | CASSTDSFALFF
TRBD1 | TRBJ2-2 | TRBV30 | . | TGTGCCTGGGCAAAAGGGACAGCGAACACCGGGGAGCTGTTTTTT | CAWAKGTANTGELFF
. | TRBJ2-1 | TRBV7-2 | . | TGTGCCAGCAGCTCGGATCTCCAGGGGGGTAGGTTCTTC | CASSSDLQGGRFF
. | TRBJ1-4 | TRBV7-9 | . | TGTGCCAGCAGCTACGTCGGGGCTAATGAAAAACTGTTTTTT | CASSYVGANEKLFF